This is a list of T cell receptor beta chains from one sample in a study of Graves' ophthalmopathy and Graves' hyperthyroidism. TCRdb fed the multiplex PCR reads into MiXCR, producing one record per CDR3 protein. The sample shows a few hundred thousand distinct CDR3 sequences, roughly 17% of them seen only once. The sample consisted of peripheral blood. These receptors all come from an adult woman with stable Graves' hyperthyroidism. The CDR3 runs from the conserved cysteine through the conserved F or W. D genes are given only for firm matches. Clone size, where shown, is once, few, many, or a class for clones that have expanded.

v_gene	d_gene	j_gene	abundance	CDR3aa	CDR3nt
TRBV28	.	TRBJ2-7	many	CASSPPAGFPYEQYF	TGTGCCAGCAGTCCCCCGGCGGGTTTCCCCTACGAGCAGTACTTC
TRBV7-2	.	TRBJ2-2	.	CASSLAFNEGVGQGGELFF	TGTGCCAGCAGCTTAGCGTTTAATGAGGGAGTGGGCCAAGGCGGGGAGCTGTTTTTT
TRBV6-1	.	TRBJ2-5	.	CASSRDIRYQETQYF	TGTGCCAGCAGCCGGGACATTAGGTACCAAGAGACCCAGTACTTC
TRBV20-1	.	TRBJ1-1	many	CSARVVSTGPTTEAFF	TGCAGTGCTAGAGTGGTATCGACAGGTCCCACCACTGAAGCTTTCTTT
TRBV12-5	.	TRBJ2-7	many	CASGTEREQYF	TGTGCTAGTGGTACCGAGCGGGAGCAGTACTTC
TRBV15	.	TRBJ2-2	many	CATSRDTGTINTGELFF	TGTGCCACCAGCAGAGACACCGGGACAATCAACACCGGGGAGCTGTTTTTT
TRBV11-2	.	TRBJ2-5	many	CASSSWDTKDQETQYF	TGTGCCAGCAGCTCCTGGGACACAAAAGACCAAGAGACCCAGTACTTC
TRBV6-1	.	TRBJ2-7	.	CASSERGRSPYEQCF	TGTGCCAGCAGTGAACGGGGAAGAAGCCCCTACGAGCAGTGCTTC
TRBV5-1	.	TRBJ2-7	many	CASSLAPANEQYF	TGCGCCAGCAGCTTGGCGCCGGCCAACGAGCAGTACTTC
TRBV12-3/TRBV12-4	.	TRBJ1-1	.	CASSSRVSNTEAFF	TGTGCCAGCAGTTCCAGGGTATCTAACACTGAAGCTTTCTTT
TRBV6-5	TRBD1	TRBJ2-7	many	CASSSPGQGMDEQYF	TGTGCCAGCAGTTCACCGGGACAGGGGATGGACGAGCAGTACTTC
TRBV20-1	TRBD2	TRBJ2-7	many	CSATPLTSEYEQYF	TGCAGTGCTACCCCCCTGACTAGCGAATACGAGCAGTACTTC
TRBV27	TRBD2	TRBJ2-7	many	CASSVLAASSYEQYF	TGTGCCAGCAGTGTACTAGCGGCTAGCTCCTACGAGCAGTACTTC
TRBV12-3/TRBV12-4	TRBD1	TRBJ1-2	many	CASSLVVLGQGSGYTF	TGTGCCAGCAGTTTAGTCGTGCTCGGACAGGGGTCTGGCTACACCTTC
TRBV28	.	TRBJ1-1	many	CASRNVEESPTEAFF	TGTGCCAGCAGAAACGTCGAGGAGAGTCCTACTGAAGCTTTCTTT
TRBV5-5	TRBD1	TRBJ1-5	many	CASSPRQGIDQPQHF	TGTGCCAGCAGCCCCAGACAGGGAATAGATCAGCCCCAGCATTTT
TRBV6-5	.	TRBJ1-1	many	CASGSSFRTEAFF	TGTGCCAGCGGTTCCTCGTTTCGGACTGAAGCTTTCTTT
TRBV6-2/TRBV6-3	.	TRBJ2-5	many	CASSYGSVTQYF	TGTGCCAGCAGTTACGGGAGCGTTACCCAGTACTTC
TRBV29-1	.	TRBJ2-7	few	CSVEDPGRGAYEQYF	TGCAGCGTTGAAGACCCCGGCAGGGGTGCCTACGAGCAGTACTTC
TRBV7-9	.	TRBJ1-6	.	CASSFRVNNSPLHF	TGTGCCAGCAGCTTCCGGGTTAATAATTCACCCCTCCACTTT
TRBV6-2/TRBV6-3	TRBD2	TRBJ2-3	.	CASTPTSAASTDMQYF	TGTGCCAGCACCCCGACTAGCGCTGCTAGCACAGATATGCAGTATTTT
TRBV7-2	.	TRBJ1-1	.	CASSLGAANTEAFF	TGTGCCAGCAGCTTAGGGGCGGCGAACACTGAAGCTTTCTTT
TRBV6-1	.	TRBJ1-5	many	CASSEWFQGSKLAQHF	TGTGCCAGCAGTGAATGGTTTCAGGGTTCAAAATTGGCCCAGCATTTT
TRBV12-3/TRBV12-4	.	TRBJ2-7	many	CASTSRGFWTLNEQYF	TGTGCCAGCACCTCCCGGGGCTTCTGGACCCTTAACGAGCAGTACTTC
TRBV15	.	TRBJ1-2	many	CATSRSPAGLLRGYTF	TGTGCCACCAGCAGATCCCCGGCGGGGCTGCTCCGTGGCTACACCTTC
TRBV27	TRBD1	TRBJ1-3	.	CASTLPWDRYSGNTIYF	TGTGCCAGCACCCTCCCGTGGGACAGATACTCTGGAAACACCATATATTTT
TRBV27	TRBD1	TRBJ1-6	.	CASSLTPAGGMNSPLHF	TGTGCCAGCAGTTTAACCCCGGCAGGGGGCATGAATTCACCCCTCCACTTT
TRBV19	.	TRBJ2-2	many	CASSISGARDGELFF	TGTGCCAGTAGTATTTCGGGGGCCAGAGACGGGGAGCTGTTTTTT
TRBV12-3/TRBV12-4	.	TRBJ1-2	many	CASTSWDIGISGYTF	TGTGCCAGCACCTCCTGGGACATAGGCATCAGTGGCTACACCTTC
TRBV6-1	.	TRBJ2-1	.	CASGNRDQEQFF	TGTGCCAGTGGCAACAGGGATCAGGAGCAGTTCTTC
TRBV19	TRBD2	TRBJ2-2	many	CASSIDVLAGVQVTGELFF	TGTGCCAGTAGTATAGATGTCCTAGCGGGAGTCCAAGTCACCGGGGAGCTGTTTTTT
TRBV6-5	.	TRBJ2-7	many	CASSQTLLTSYEQYF	TGTGCCAGCAGTCAGACTCTTCTGACCTCCTACGAGCAGTACTTC
TRBV18	.	TRBJ2-7	many	CASSPRGDRSYEQYF	TGTGCCAGCTCACCACGGGGGGATCGTTCCTACGAGCAGTACTTC
TRBV11-1	.	TRBJ2-5	many	CASSRRGGLAAQETQYF	TGTGCCAGCAGTCGCCGAGGGGGGCTAGCGGCTCAAGAGACCCAGTACTTC
TRBV5-1	TRBD1	TRBJ2-2	many	CASSTGTGNTGELFF	TGCGCCAGCAGCACCGGGACAGGGAACACCGGGGAGCTGTTTTTT
TRBV28	TRBD1	TRBJ2-4	many	CASTKRAGGIAKNIQYF	TGTGCCAGCACCAAAAGGGCAGGGGGAATAGCCAAAAACATTCAGTACTTC
TRBV6-1	.	TRBJ2-2	many	CASSEGGNPFTGELFF	TGTGCCAGCAGTGAAGGGGGGAACCCTTTCACCGGGGAGCTGTTTTTT
TRBV11-1	TRBD2	TRBJ2-5	many	CASSLELGLAGAAETQYF	TGTGCCAGCAGCTTAGAATTGGGACTAGCGGGAGCGGCGGAGACCCAGTACTTC
TRBV6-5	TRBD1	TRBJ2-7	many	CASSYGQGLDEQYF	TGTGCCAGCAGTTACGGACAGGGCCTCGACGAGCAGTACTTC
TRBV2	TRBD2	TRBJ2-7	few	CASRPGLAGGIYEQYF	TGTGCCAGCAGACCCGGACTAGCGGGAGGAATTTATGAGCAGTACTTC
TRBV6-5	.	TRBJ2-7	many	CASSYLGGAEQYF	TGTGCCAGCAGTTATTTGGGGGGGGCCGAGCAGTACTTC
TRBV12-5	TRBD1	TRBJ1-6	many	CASAGTEALSSYNSPLHF	TGTGCTAGCGCCGGGACAGAGGCTCTGAGCTCCTATAATTCACCCCTCCACTTT
TRBV6-1	.	TRBJ1-6	many	CASSEMGFRGLNSPLHF	TGTGCCAGCAGTGAAATGGGTTTTCGGGGCCTTAATTCACCCCTCCACTTT
TRBV5-1	.	TRBJ2-7	few	CASSLAAQGGNYEQYF	TGCGCCAGCAGCTTGGCCGCGCAGGGGGGGAACTACGAGCAGTACTTC
TRBV6-2/TRBV6-3	TRBD2	TRBJ2-5	many	CASTPGRLAGEKETQYF	TGTGCCAGCACCCCGGGGCGACTAGCGGGAGAAAAAGAGACCCAGTACTTC